The source of this TCR beta chain is a study of OX40 agonist ivuxolimab in advanced cancers. The wider study: Partial responses were achieved by three patients: one hepatocellular carcinoma, two cutaneous melanoma. Study-level points and caveats: Antigen targets of the expanded peripheral T cells went undetermined. Averaging showed that CD8+ T cells had more expanded clones than CD4+ did.

Comments on this clone: Antigen specificity is unknown.

Profiled with immunoSEQ multiplex PCR; TCRdb holds only in-frame clones, not every one. The profile shows about 32,000 clones, 85% to 90% of them singletons. V gave up 3 bases and J gave up 4 bases, with 10 bases separating them. CDR1 SGHVS and CDR2 FQNEAQ come from the germline V gene. The CDR3 consists of 14 residues. Exclusion applied to patients with autoimmune disease history or systemic immunosuppression. This TCR came from an adult with an advanced solid tumor such as melanoma, head and neck, liver or kidney cancer. This chain connects TRBV7-8 to TRBJ1-5; D might be TRBD1 (5 bases). Source: CD4+ or CD8+ T cells sorted from blood, taken in a trial of the OX40 agonist ivuxolimab. The CDR3 nucleotides are TGTGCCAGCAGCTTCGGGACGTTTAATCAGCCCCAGCATTTT. Protein product: CASSFGTFNQPQHF.